Listed below are T cell receptor beta chains from one sample, sequenced in a study of patients and donors after allogeneic stem cell transplantation. Each CDR3 protein is one row after TCRdb ran MiXCR on the RT-PCR reads. The sample yields around 150,000 distinct CDR3 sequences, 30% to 45% seen once. The sample taken for sequencing was blood, either unsorted or a sorted T cell fraction (not recorded which). These receptors were taken from a human donor who was either an allogeneic HSCT recipient or a stem cell or donor lymphocyte infusion donor (not recorded which). It is not recorded whose cells these are; they may come from a transplant donor. Each CDR3 is given with its conserved first and last residue. A D gene is named only where the DNA matches it firmly. Size is omitted from some rows. Given values are once, few, many or a class for expanded clones.

>14|TRBJ1-2|NA|TRBV12-3/TRBV12-4|few
TGTGCCAGCAGCGGTTCAGGGGCCGCAGGAGGCTACACCTTC
CASSGSGAAGGYTF
>13|TRBJ1-1|NA|TRBV7-2|NA
TGTGCCAGCAGCTTAGAACCGAACACTGAAGCTTTCTTT
CASSLEPNTEAFF
>14|TRBJ2-5|TRBD1|TRBV28|few
TGTGCCAGCAGTGTAGACAGGGACCAAGAGACCCAGTACTTC
CASSVDRDQETQYF
>13|TRBJ1-1|NA|TRBV7-9|NA
TGTGCCAGCAGCACAACAGGGAACACTGAAGCTTTCTTT
CASSTTGNTEAFF
>13|TRBJ1-5|NA|TRBV6-1|few
TGTGCCAGCGGTCAAGGGAGCAATCAGCCCCAGCATTTT
CASGQGSNQPQHF
>16|TRBJ2-3|NA|TRBV28|NA
TGTGCCAGCAGTTTAACCCAGCGGTTAGTCACAGATACGCAGTATTTT
CASSLTQRLVTDTQYF
>15|TRBJ1-1|NA|TRBV5-1|many
TGCGCCAGCAGCTTGTCAGGAGGCCGCTACACTGAAGCTTTCTTT
CASSLSGGRYTEAFF
>15|TRBJ2-3|TRBD2|TRBV12-3/TRBV12-4|NA
TGTGCCAGCAGTATACTAGCGGGGAACACAGATACGCAGTATTTT
CASSILAGNTDTQYF
>11|TRBJ1-1|NA|TRBV6-6|few
TGTGCGTGCGGGCAGGGCACTGAAGCTTTCTTT
CACGQGTEAFF
>16|TRBJ1-6|NA|TRBV7-6|NA
TGTGCCAGCAGCTTAGGTTCGAAACAGACAAATTCACCCCTCCACTTT
CASSLGSKQTNSPLHF
>12|TRBJ1-1|NA|TRBV29-1|NA
TGCAGCGTTAAGGGGGATGTCACTGAAGCTTTCTTT
CSVKGDVTEAFF
>14|TRBJ2-1|TRBD1|TRBV20-1|NA
TGCAGTGCCCCCGACAGGGGAAAGGACAATGAGCAGTTCTTC
CSAPDRGKDNEQFF
>13|TRBJ2-2|NA|TRBV9|NA
TGTGCCAGCAGCGAAGGGGGCACCGGGGAGCTGTTTTTT
CASSEGGTGELFF